Listed below are T cell receptor beta chains from one sample, sequenced in a study of blood T cell repertoires in COVID-19. Sequenced by immunoSEQ multiplex PCR; TCRdb stores in-frame clones only, minus some. The profile shows about 480,000 clones, 89% of them singletons. The source material was peripheral blood. Receptors originate from a man between 18 and 29 years old with COVID-19, enrolled during active disease. The CDR3 runs from the conserved cysteine through the conserved F or W. The D gene is left open where the match is weak. Size is stated for part of the rows, as once, few or many counts, or as a class when the clone is expanded.

TRBV7-2	TRBJ2-4	NA	NA	CASSLAGRTIQYF	TGTGCCAGCAGCTTAGCTGGGAGGACCATTCAGTACTTC
TRBV6-1	TRBJ2-7	NA	NA	CASSDPARAPYEQYF	TGTGCCAGCAGTGACCCCGCCAGGGCCCCCTACGAGCAGTACTTC
TRBV10-1	TRBJ2-2	NA	few	CASTASRTGGELFF	TGCGCCAGCACGGCTAGCCGGACTGGGGGGGAGCTGTTTTTT
TRBV27	TRBJ2-7	NA	NA	CASSLYAGGDYEQYF	TGTGCCAGCAGCCTATACGCGGGCGGAGACTACGAGCAGTACTTC
TRBV28	TRBJ2-7	TRBD1	NA	CASSTWDREVHEQYF	TGTGCCAGCAGTACCTGGGACAGGGAGGTCCACGAGCAGTACTTC
TRBV2	TRBJ1-4	TRBD1	once	CASSPEGQVGEKLFF	TGTGCCAGCAGCCCAGAGGGACAGGTTGGTGAAAAACTGTTTTTT
TRBV6-5	TRBJ2-2	NA	few	CASSSPREGAGELFF	TGTGCCAGCAGTTCCCCGAGGGAGGGGGCCGGGGAGCTGTTTTTT
TRBV6-1	TRBJ1-1	TRBD1	NA	CASSDFDRGDKNTEAFF	TGTGCCAGCAGTGACTTCGACAGGGGGGATAAGAACACTGAAGCTTTCTTT
TRBV2	TRBJ1-5	NA	NA	CASSTTGLGNQPQHF	TGTGCCAGCAGTACGACAGGTTTGGGCAATCAGCCCCAGCATTTT
TRBV5-6	TRBJ2-7	NA	NA	CASSFYRLGEQYF	TGTGCCAGCAGCTTCTACAGGTTGGGGGAGCAGTACTTC
TRBV11-3	TRBJ2-3	TRBD2	NA	CASSLGVSGTTDTQYF	TGTGCCAGCAGCTTAGGAGTTAGCGGGACCACAGATACGCAGTATTTT
TRBV24-1	TRBJ1-4	TRBD1	NA	CATSDIGQGAILNEKLFF	TGTGCCACCAGTGACATTGGACAGGGGGCGATTCTTAATGAAAAACTGTTTTTT
TRBV30	TRBJ2-1	TRBD2	NA	CAWRKWGGGNEQFF	TGTGCCTGGAGAAAATGGGGCGGGGGCAATGAGCAGTTCTTC
TRBV30	TRBJ1-3	NA	NA	CAWGEGNTIYF	TGTGCCTGGGGGGAGGGAAACACCATATATTTT
TRBV19	TRBJ2-1	NA	once	CASSITGREDNEQFF	TGTGCCAGTAGTATTACGGGAAGGGAGGACAATGAGCAGTTCTTC
TRBV5-6	TRBJ2-5	TRBD1	NA	CASRRAGGEETQYF	TGTGCCAGCAGACGGGCAGGGGGCGAAGAGACCCAGTACTTC
TRBV11-3	TRBJ2-1	TRBD2	NA	CASSLDMRGYNEQFF	TGTGCCAGCAGCTTAGATATGCGGGGGTACAATGAGCAGTTCTTC
TRBV13	TRBJ2-1	NA	NA	CASSLAGSNTHNEQFF	TGTGCCAGCAGCTTAGCAGGATCCAACACACACAATGAGCAGTTCTTC
TRBV20-1	TRBJ2-5	NA	NA	CSAEGGETQYF	TGCAGTGCTGAGGGGGGGGAGACCCAGTACTTC
TRBV30	TRBJ1-1	NA	NA	CAWSPLRTEAFF	TGTGCCTGGAGTCCCCTAAGAACTGAAGCTTTCTTT
TRBV6-5	TRBJ1-2	NA	NA	CASSYGRVGYGYTF	TGTGCCAGCAGTTACGGCAGGGTTGGCTATGGCTACACCTTC
TRBV11-2	TRBJ2-4	NA	NA	CASSLNGPGVIQYF	TGTGCCAGCAGCTTGAACGGTCCGGGGGTCATTCAGTACTTC
TRBV7-2	TRBJ1-2	NA	NA	CASSLRGGLDYGYTF	TGTGCCAGCAGCCTGCGGGGGGGTCTGGACTATGGCTACACCTTC
TRBV21-1	TRBJ2-7	NA	NA	CASSRGLGSYEQYF	TGTGCCAGCAGCAGAGGGTTGGGGTCCTACGAGCAGTACTTC
TRBV7-9	TRBJ2-7	TRBD1	NA	CASSPKGAGYEQYF	TGTGCCAGCAGCCCCAAGGGGGCAGGGTACGAGCAGTACTTC